Sequencing of this T cell receptor beta chain was carried out in a study of CD8+CD57+ T cells in acquired aplastic anemia (dated by TCRdb to 2016 to 2018). About the study as a whole: Extracted DNA from sorted CD4+ and CD8+ cells averaged approximately 3 ug, ranging from roughly 0.19 to 27.4 ug. CD8+CD57+ expansion was defined as a frequency above the mean frequency observed in healthy subjects.

Beyond this particular receptor, the publication reports: Although 25 to 30 CD8+ CDR3 sequences were shared by patients and controls, these sequences appeared highly expressed in patients and within the immunodominant clones of patients. No significant difference in CD8+ Simpson's diversity was found between patients and healthy controls (P=0.060).

V lost 3 bases and J lost 14 bases; the stretch between them is 25 bases long. The CDR3 holds 16 amino acids from the cysteine to the phenylalanine. This entry keeps only the CDR3 DNA: 48 bases, framed from base 1. As encoded in the germline V gene, CDR1 is SGHVS while CDR2 is FQNEAQ. Expansion of CD8+CD57+ cells had been shown by flow cytometry in the patients chosen for sequencing. Every patient had a diagnosis of severe acquired aplastic anemia based on International Study of Aplastic Anemia and Agranulocytosis and Camitta criteria. No therapy had been received by the patients at the time of blood sampling. The study deep-sequenced TCR repertoires of sorted CD4+ and CD8+ blood T cells from severe aplastic anemia patients and healthy subjects. Patients were enrolled in the USA under clinicaltrials.gov protocols 00001620, 01623167, 00001397, 00071045, 00081523 and 00961064. Ficoll-Paque density gradient centrifugation was used to isolate peripheral blood mononuclear cells. Before DNA extraction, CD4+ and CD8+ T cells were sorted by FACS or by magnetic beads.

Details on this clonotype: There is no known antigen for this receptor. Base quality data are lacking; no much larger clone is found one base away.

Genomic DNA was used as template for profiling of TCR beta VDJ combinations and CDR3 sequences. TCR repertoire sequencing was run on an Illumina HiSeq 2000. The paper's data handling went like this. Repertoires were assessed using TRBV/TRBJ rearrangement plots, CDR3 size and DJ length profiles, and Simpson's diversity index. The most abundant DNA sequence in the deep sequencing data was defined as the immunodominant clone. CDR3 amino acid sequences were screened for sharing across subjects and compared with published repertoires and the VDJdb database. Clones were called with MiXCR by TCRdb after fastp trimmed the public reads at Q25, and only in-frame beta chains were retained. Here each entry gathers all rows of one CDR3 protein and keeps the most common genes and DNA. The V and J calls were not made by the authors but by TCRdb's processing. The sample records 260,000 or so distinct CDR3 sequences, approximately 80% of which are singletons. Over 35% of the sample belongs to the ten largest clones.

Material: sorted CD4+, CD8+, or CD8+CD57+ T cells (not recorded which) from PBMCs. The chain is encoded by TRBV7-8 joined to TRBJ2-2; the D segment could be TRBD2, given 6 matching bases. This clonotype was obtained from a human donor with aplastic anemia. In nucleotides, the sequence is TGTGCCAGCAGCTTGTGGGGAGGTCCCGATACGCAGTATCTGTTTTTT. Protein translation: CASSLWGGPDTQYLFF.